These 6 T cell receptor beta chains originate from one sample sequenced in a study of CD8 T cells in ankylosing spondylitis. Which antigens these TCRs recognize remains unknown. General study results and limits: Ankylosing spondylitis blood appeared to carry a characteristic TCR beta motif of roughly 8 highly homologous variants.

TCRdb called the 5' RACE reads again in MiXCR, with one record for every CDR3 protein. Counted here are tens of thousands of distinct CDR3 sequences, roughly 8.5% occurring once; the ten biggest clones make up approximately 30%. Sequenced material: blood, either unsorted or a sorted T cell fraction (not recorded which). Receptors were obtained from a male donor with ankylosing spondylitis.

This clonotype was seen a handful of times. The chain combines TRBV3-1 with TRBJ1-1, with a weak D call TRBD1 (6 bases). The CDR3 totals 15 residues. The germline V gene has CDR1 LGHDT and CDR2 YNNKEL (reference sequence). Trimming pared 4 bases from V and 3 bases from J, leaving 15 bases between. The CDR3 sequence is CASSPRGLKYTEAFF. In nucleotides, the CDR3 is TGTGCCAGCAGCCCCAGGGGATTGAAGTACACTGAAGCTTTCTTT.

This clonotype was observed at least ten times. This chain connects TRBV7-8 to TRBJ1-5, with D maybe TRBD1 (5 bases). V was trimmed by 5 bases and J by 3 bases, leaving 11 bases between them. This CDR3 contains 14 residues. Germline lookup yields CDR1 SGHVS and CDR2 FQNEAQ. CDR3 nucleotides: TGTGCCAGCAGCCCCTCGGGGGTCAATCAGCCCCAGCATTTT. It yields the protein CASSPSGVNQPQHF.

The rearrangement joins TRBV13 to TRBJ1-5, with D unresolved. CDR3 length equals 15 residues. Germline V CDR1 and CDR2: PRHDT, FYEKMQ (reference sequence). The ends were cut back, 0 bases at V and 1 base at J, with 7 bases in the middle. The CDR3 spells CASSLGMESNQPQHF. The CDR3, as DNA: TGTGCCAGCAGCTTAGGTATGGAAAGCAATCAGCCCCAGCATTTT.

This rearrangement joins TRBV27 to TRBJ2-3; 8 bases fit TRBD2. V shed 5 bases, J shed 0 bases, and the junction held 13 bases outside the gene matches. The CDR3 extends over 18 amino acids. Germline CDR1 is MNHEY and CDR2 is SMNVEV (reference sequence). The CDR3 sequence is CASSAIIASGLSTDTQYF. The CDR3 bases are TGTGCCAGCAGTGCTATAATTGCTAGCGGGTTAAGCACAGATACGCAGTATTTT.

This rearrangement joins TRBV24-1 to TRBJ2-5; D gene unclear. The CDR3 totals 15 residues. Per the germline V gene, CDR1 is KGHDR and CDR2 is SFDVKD. Between the trimmed V and J ends, which lost 1 base and 2 bases, there was a span of 10 bases. This CDR3 is CATSDFKQTQETQYF. The CDR3 region has the DNA TGTGCCACCAGTGATTTTAAACAGACTCAAGAGACCCAGTACTTC.

The chain joins TRBV14 to TRBJ2-1, with 9 bases lining up with TRBD2. J gave up 5 bases and V 3 bases, and 2 bases lay outside the gene matches. The V gene's germline CDR1 is SGHDN and CDR2 FVKESK. This CDR3 region has 14 residues. CDR3 nucleotide sequence: TGTGCCAGCAGCCAGGGACTAGCCCACAATGAGCAGTTCTTC. Its translation: CASSQGLAHNEQFF.